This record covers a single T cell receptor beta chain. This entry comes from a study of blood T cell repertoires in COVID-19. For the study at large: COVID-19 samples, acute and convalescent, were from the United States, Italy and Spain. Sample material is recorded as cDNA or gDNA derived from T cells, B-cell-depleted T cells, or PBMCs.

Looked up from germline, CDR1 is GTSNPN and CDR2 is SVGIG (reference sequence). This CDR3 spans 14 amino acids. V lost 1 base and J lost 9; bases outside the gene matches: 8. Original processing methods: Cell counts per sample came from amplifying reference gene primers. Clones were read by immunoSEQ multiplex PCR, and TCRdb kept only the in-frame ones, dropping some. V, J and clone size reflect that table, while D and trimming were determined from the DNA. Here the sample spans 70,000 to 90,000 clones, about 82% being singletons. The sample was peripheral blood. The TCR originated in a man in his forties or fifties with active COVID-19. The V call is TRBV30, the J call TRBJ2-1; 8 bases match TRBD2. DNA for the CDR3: TGTGCCTGGAGTGCAGGCGGGGGGCGGCCTGAGCAGTTCTTC. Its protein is CAWSAGGGRPEQFF.